The present entry profiles one T cell receptor (beta chain) with its context. This clone was counted a single time. No antigen is known for it. Per-base qualities were not stored, and no clone one base away is much larger. This entry belongs to a study of control samples from healthy donors and cancer patients (dated by TCRdb to the early 2020s). The CDR3 starts with the cysteine, ends with the phenylalanine, and has 12 residues. CDR3 DNA is the only sequence kept; it has 36 bases, read in frame from the first base. CDR1 and CDR2, per the germline V gene, are SQVTM and ANQGSEA. Between the V and J ends, shortened by 7 bases and 6 bases respectively, the junction contains 13 bases. Library construction relied on the immunoSEQ multiplex PCR assay. TCRdb retrieved this table from immuneACCESS and kept in-frame rearrangements only. Not all clones are present; in checked studies, unresolved V genes account for under half, and no reason is known for the remainder. In all, the sample holds approximately 82,000 clones, and 87% of those were seen once. Roughly 20% of the sample lies in the top ten.

The receptor was derived from a man aged 50 or older in good health. The chain is made from TRBV29-1 and TRBJ2-1, with the D gene not clear enough to name. The sample was blood. The CDR3 protein is CSGFFQGNEQFF. The base sequence is TGCAGCGGTTTCTTCCAAGGCAATGAGCAGTTCTTC.